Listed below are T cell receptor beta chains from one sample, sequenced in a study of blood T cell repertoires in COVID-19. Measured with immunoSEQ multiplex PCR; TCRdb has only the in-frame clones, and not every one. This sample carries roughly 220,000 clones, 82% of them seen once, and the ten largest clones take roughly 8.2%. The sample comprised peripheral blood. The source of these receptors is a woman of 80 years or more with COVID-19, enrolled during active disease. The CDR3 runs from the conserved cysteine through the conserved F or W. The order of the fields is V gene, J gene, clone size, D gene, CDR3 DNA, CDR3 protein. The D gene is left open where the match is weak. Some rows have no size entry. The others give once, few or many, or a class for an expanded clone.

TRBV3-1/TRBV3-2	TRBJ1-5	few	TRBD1	TGTGCCAGCAGCCCAAGACAGGGGTGGCATCAGCCCCAGCATTTT	CASSPRQGWHQPQHF
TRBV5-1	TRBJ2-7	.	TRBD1	TGCGCCAGCAGCCGACAGGGGGAGTCCTACGAGCAGTACTTC	CASSRQGESYEQYF
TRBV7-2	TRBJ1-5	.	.	TGTGCCAGCAGCTTAGAGCCGGGGGGTAGTCAGCCCCAGCATTTT	CASSLEPGGSQPQHF
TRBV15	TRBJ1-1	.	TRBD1	TGTGCCACCAGCAGGTCTTGGGACAGGGCGGGGAACACTGAAGCTTTCTTT	CATSRSWDRAGNTEAFF
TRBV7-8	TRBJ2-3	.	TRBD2	TGTGCCAGCAGCTCACAGGCTAGCGGTCGCACAGATACGCAGTATTTT	CASSSQASGRTDTQYF
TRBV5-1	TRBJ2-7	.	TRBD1	TGCGCCAGCAGCGTGGACAGGGGAACGTACGAGCAGTACTTC	CASSVDRGTYEQYF
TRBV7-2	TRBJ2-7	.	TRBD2	TGTGCCAGCAGCTTAAGCGGGACCTACGAGCAGTACTTC	CASSLSGTYEQYF
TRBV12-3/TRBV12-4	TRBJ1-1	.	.	TGTGCCAGCAGCCAGGGAGGAACTGAAGCTTTCTTT	CASSQGGTEAFF
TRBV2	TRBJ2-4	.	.	TGTGCCAGCAGGGGGGCCCCGTTTGCCATTCAGTACTTC	CASRGAPFAIQYF
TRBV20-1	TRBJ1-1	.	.	TGCAGTGCTAGAGATCCCCCTACTACTTTCTTT	CSARDPPTTFF
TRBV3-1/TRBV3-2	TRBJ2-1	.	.	TGTGCCAGCAGCCTCCTAGTAGACAATGAGCAGTTCTTC	CASSLLVDNEQFF
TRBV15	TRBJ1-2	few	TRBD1	TGTGCCACCAGCTCACGGACAGGGGGGTTATCTGGCTACACCTTC	CATSSRTGGLSGYTF
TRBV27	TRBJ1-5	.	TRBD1	TGTGCCAGCAAACAGGGGGCGAATCAGCCCCAGCATTTT	CASKQGANQPQHF
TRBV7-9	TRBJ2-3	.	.	TGTGCCAGCGGGGGCTTCACAGATACGCAGTATTTT	CASGGFTDTQYF
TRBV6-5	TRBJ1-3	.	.	TGTGCCAGCAGTCAATTCTCTGGAAACACCATATATTTT	CASSQFSGNTIYF
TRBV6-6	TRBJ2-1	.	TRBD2	TGTGCCAGCAGGTCCGGGGGGAGCGATGAGCAGTTCTTC	CASRSGGSDEQFF
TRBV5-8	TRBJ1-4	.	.	TGTGCCAGCAGCCAGGGACAAGCAACTAATGAAAAACTGTTTTTT	CASSQGQATNEKLFF
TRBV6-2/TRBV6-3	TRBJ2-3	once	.	TGTGCCAGCAGTTACTGGAATAGCACTAGCACAGATACGCAGTATTTT	CASSYWNSTSTDTQYF
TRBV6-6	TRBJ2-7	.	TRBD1	TGTGCCAGCAGAGGACAGGGGGCGAACGAGCAGTACTTC	CASRGQGANEQYF
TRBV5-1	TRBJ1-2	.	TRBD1	TGCGCCAGCAGCTTGGGTGGGACAGGGAGAAACTATGGCTACACCTTC	CASSLGGTGRNYGYTF
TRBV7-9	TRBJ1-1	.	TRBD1	TGTGCCAGCAGCTTAGCCGGGACAGGGGGTGAAGCTTTCTTT	CASSLAGTGGEAFF
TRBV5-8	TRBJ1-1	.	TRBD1	TGTGCCAGCAACCCCGGGACAGTCAACACTGAAGCTTTCTTT	CASNPGTVNTEAFF
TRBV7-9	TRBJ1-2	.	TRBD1	TGTGCCAGCAGCCGGACAGGCGCAGGGGGCTACACCTTC	CASSRTGAGGYTF
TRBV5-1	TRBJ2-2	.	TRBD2	TGCGCCAGCAGCTTGACTAGCGGGGCTAACACCGGGGAGCTGTTTTTT	CASSLTSGANTGELFF
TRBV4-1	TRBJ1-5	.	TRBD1	TGCGCCAGCAGACGCGCGCCGGGACAGCTCAATCAGCCCCAGCATTTT	CASRRAPGQLNQPQHF
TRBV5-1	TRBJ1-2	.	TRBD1	TGCGCCAGCAGCTTGGTCCCAGGGGGTGGCGGCTACACCTTC	CASSLVPGGGGYTF
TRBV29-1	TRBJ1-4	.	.	TGCAGCGTTTGGCATGCCGAAAAACTGTTTTTT	CSVWHAEKLFF
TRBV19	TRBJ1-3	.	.	TGTGCCAGTAACGGCGGGGGATCTGGAAACACCATATATTTT	CASNGGGSGNTIYF
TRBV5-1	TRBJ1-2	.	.	TGCGCCAGCAGCTTGGGCCCAGGCAACTATGGCTACACCTTC	CASSLGPGNYGYTF
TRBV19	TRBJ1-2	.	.	TGTGCCAGTAGTCAAAGGACTGCTCCCGGTGATGGCTACACCTTC	CASSQRTAPGDGYTF
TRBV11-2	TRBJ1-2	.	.	TGTGCCAGCAGCTTAGACGAAGCAGGGAAGAATGGCTACACCTTC	CASSLDEAGKNGYTF
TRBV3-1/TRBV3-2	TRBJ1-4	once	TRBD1	TGTGCCAGCAGCGTGGACAGGAGACTGTTTTTT	CASSVDRRLFF
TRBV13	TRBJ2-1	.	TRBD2	TGTGCCAGCAGCTTATACTCCGCCGGGGGGGTTGTGAATGAGCAGTTCTTC	CASSLYSAGGVVNEQFF
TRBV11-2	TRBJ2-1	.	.	TGTGCCAGCAGCTTAGATCTGGGACACCCCTACAATGAGCAGTTCTTC	CASSLDLGHPYNEQFF
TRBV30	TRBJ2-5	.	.	TGTGCCTGGAGTGGAGGACTACCTGGAGTGACCCAGTACTTC	CAWSGGLPGVTQYF
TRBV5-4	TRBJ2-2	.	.	TGTGCCAGCAGCCCTCGAGACAGGATTAGAGGCGGGGAGCTGTTTTTT	CASSPRDRIRGGELFF
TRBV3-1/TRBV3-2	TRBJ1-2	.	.	TGTGCCAGCAGCCATTCAGGTGGAAAGTATGGCTACACCTTC	CASSHSGGKYGYTF
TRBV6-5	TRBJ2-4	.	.	TGTGCCAGCAGTTACGCCGGAGGGTTCGGCATTCAGTACTTC	CASSYAGGFGIQYF
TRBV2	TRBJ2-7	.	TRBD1	TGTGCCGGCACAAAGGACAGGCTCCCCGAGCAGTACTTC	CAGTKDRLPEQYF
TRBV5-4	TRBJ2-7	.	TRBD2	TGTGCCAGCAGCTTGGCCGGGGGGAGGGCCTCCTACGAGCAGTACTTC	CASSLAGGRASYEQYF
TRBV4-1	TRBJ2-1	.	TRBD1	TGCGCCAGCAGCCAAGCCGGGACAGTGAGAAACAATGAGCAGTTCTTC	CASSQAGTVRNNEQFF
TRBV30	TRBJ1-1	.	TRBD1	TGTGCCTGGAAGCGAGGACAGGGGTGGGGCACTGAAGCTTTCTTT	CAWKRGQGWGTEAFF
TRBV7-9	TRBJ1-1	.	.	TGTGCCAGCAGCTTCTTGATGGTTTCAGCTGAAGCTTTCTTT	CASSFLMVSAEAFF
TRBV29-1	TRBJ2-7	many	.	TGCAGCGTTAGGACACAGGCGGACCCCTACGAGCAGTACTTC	CSVRTQADPYEQYF
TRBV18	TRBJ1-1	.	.	TGTGCCAGCTCCCCCCGGGTGGGGGACTTAAACACTGAAGCTTTCTTT	CASSPRVGDLNTEAFF
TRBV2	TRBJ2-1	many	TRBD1	TGTGCCAGCAGTGTTAACAGGGGGTCCGAGGAGCAATCGAATGAGCAGTTCTTC	CASSVNRGSEEQSNEQFF
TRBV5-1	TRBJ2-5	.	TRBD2	TGCGCCAGCAGCCGGACTAGCGGGAGCGAAGAGACCCAGTACTTC	CASSRTSGSEETQYF
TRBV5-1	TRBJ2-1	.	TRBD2	TGCGCCAGCAGCACTAGCGGGGGGAAGCAGTTCTTC	CASSTSGGKQFF
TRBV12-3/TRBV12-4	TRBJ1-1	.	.	TGTGCCAGCAGCCCAACTTTACTCGGGGAAGCTTTCTTT	CASSPTLLGEAFF
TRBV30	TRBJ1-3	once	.	TGTGCCTGGAGTGTACTCTCTGGAAACACCATATATTTT	CAWSVLSGNTIYF
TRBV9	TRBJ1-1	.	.	TGTGCCAGCAGCGCATCGACAGGAGGGAACACTGAAGCTTTCTTT	CASSASTGGNTEAFF
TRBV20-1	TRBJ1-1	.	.	TGCAGATGGTCGCGGGGCACTGAAGCTTTCTTT	CRWSRGTEAFF